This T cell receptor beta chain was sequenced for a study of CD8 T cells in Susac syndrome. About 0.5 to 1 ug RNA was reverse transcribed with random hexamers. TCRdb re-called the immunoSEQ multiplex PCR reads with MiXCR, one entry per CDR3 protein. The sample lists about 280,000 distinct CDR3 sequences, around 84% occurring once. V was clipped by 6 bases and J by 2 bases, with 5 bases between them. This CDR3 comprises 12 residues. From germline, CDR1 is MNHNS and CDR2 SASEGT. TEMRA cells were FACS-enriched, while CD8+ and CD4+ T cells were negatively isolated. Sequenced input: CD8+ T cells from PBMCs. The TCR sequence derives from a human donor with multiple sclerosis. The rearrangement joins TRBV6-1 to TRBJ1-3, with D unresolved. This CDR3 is CASRGPGNTIYF. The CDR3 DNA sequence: TGTGCCAGCAGAGGGCCTGGAAACACCATATATTTT.